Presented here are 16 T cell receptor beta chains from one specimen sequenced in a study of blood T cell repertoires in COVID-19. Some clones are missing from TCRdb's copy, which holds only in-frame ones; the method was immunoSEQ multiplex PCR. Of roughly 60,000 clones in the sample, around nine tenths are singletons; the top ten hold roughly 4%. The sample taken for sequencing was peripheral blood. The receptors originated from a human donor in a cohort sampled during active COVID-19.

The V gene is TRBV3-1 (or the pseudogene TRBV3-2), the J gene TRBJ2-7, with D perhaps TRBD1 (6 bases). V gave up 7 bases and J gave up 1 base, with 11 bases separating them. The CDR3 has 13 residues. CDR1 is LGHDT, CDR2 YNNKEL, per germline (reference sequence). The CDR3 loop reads CASTTGRSYEQYF. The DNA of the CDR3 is TGTGCCAGCACAACAGGGAGATCCTACGAGCAGTACTTC.

CDR3: CSVAGRTSGGTETQYF. In DNA, the CDR3 is TGCAGCGTTGCCGGGAGGACTAGCGGGGGAACTGAGACCCAGTACTTC. The chain carries TRBV29-1 and TRBJ2-5; 13 positions match TRBD2. The germline CDR1 and CDR2 sequences are SQVTM and ANQGSEA. Trimming cost V 4 bases and J 5 bases; bases outside gene matches: 10. This CDR3 has 16 amino acids.

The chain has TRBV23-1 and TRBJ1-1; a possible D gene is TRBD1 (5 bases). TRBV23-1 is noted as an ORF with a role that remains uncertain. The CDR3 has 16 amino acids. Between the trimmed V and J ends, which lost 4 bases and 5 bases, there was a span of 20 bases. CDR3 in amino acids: CASSRNTGTRLTEAFF. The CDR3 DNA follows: TGCGCCAGCAGTCGAAATACCGGGACTCGGCTTACTGAAGCTTTCTTT.

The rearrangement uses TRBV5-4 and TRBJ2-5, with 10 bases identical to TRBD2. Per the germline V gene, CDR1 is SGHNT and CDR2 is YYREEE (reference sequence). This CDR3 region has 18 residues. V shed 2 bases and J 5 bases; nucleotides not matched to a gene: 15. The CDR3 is CASSLGSLAGAERETQYF. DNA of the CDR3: TGTGCCAGCAGCTTAGGGTCCCTAGCGGGGGCCGAGCGGGAGACCCAGTACTTC.

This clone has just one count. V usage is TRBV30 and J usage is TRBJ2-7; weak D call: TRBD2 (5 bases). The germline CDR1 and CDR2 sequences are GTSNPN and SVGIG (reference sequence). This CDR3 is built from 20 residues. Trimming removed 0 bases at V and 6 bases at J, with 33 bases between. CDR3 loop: CAWSVPKAGVSRGILLEQYF. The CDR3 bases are TGTGCCTGGAGTGTACCGAAAGCCGGAGTTAGCAGAGGGATTCTACTCGAGCAGTACTTC.

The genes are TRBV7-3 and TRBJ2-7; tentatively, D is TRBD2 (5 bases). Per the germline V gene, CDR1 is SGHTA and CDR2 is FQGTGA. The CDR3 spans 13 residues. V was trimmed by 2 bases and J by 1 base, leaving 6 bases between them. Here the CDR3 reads CASSLSGSYEQYF. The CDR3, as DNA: TGTGCCAGCAGCTTATCGGGGTCCTACGAGCAGTACTTC.

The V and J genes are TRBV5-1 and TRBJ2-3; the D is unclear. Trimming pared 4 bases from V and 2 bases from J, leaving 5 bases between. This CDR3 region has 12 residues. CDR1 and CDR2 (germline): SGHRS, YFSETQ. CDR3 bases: TGCGCCAGCAGCCCCAACACAGATACGCAGTATTTT. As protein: CASSPNTDTQYF.

CDR3 amino acids: CASSSSGSMNTEAFF. CDR3 DNA sequence: TGTGCCAGCAGCTCTAGCGGCAGCATGAACACTGAAGCTTTCTTT. The gene calls are TRBV9 and TRBJ1-1, with no clear D. The CDR3 totals 15 residues. V lost 4 bases, J lost 0 bases, and 13 bases lay in between. The germline V gene has CDR1 SGDLS and CDR2 YYNGEE.

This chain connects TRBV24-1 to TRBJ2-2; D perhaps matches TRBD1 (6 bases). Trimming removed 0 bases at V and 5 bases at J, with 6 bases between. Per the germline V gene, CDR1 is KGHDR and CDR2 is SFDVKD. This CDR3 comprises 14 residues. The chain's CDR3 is CATSDLRGTGELFF. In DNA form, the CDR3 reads TGTGCCACCAGTGATTTGAGGGGGACCGGGGAGCTGTTTTTT.

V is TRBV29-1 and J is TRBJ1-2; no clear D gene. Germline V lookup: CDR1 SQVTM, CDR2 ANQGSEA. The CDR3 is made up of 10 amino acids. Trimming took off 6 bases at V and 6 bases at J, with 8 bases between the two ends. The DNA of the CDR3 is TGCAGCGTATCAGAAAATGGCTACACCTTC. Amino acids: CSVSENGYTF.

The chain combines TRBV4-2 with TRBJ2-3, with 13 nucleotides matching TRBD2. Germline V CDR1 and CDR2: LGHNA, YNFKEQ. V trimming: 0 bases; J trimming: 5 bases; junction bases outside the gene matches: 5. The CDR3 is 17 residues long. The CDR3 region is CASSQDRGTSGVDTQYF. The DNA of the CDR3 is TGTGCCAGCAGCCAAGATAGGGGGACTAGCGGGGTAGATACGCAGTATTTT.

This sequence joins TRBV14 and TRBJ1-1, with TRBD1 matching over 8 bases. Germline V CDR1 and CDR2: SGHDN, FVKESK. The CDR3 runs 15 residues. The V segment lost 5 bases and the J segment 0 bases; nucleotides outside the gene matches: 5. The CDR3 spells CASSSQGALNTEAFF. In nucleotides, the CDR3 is TGTGCCAGCAGCTCGCAGGGGGCCCTGAACACTGAAGCTTTCTTT.

The CDR3 here is CASSRVRNTEAFF. For the CDR3, the DNA is TGTGCCAGCAGTCGGGTCAGGAACACTGAAGCTTTCTTT. The rearrangement links TRBV6-2 or TRBV6-3 to TRBJ1-1; no definite D call. Per the germline V gene, CDR1 is MNHEY and CDR2 is SVGEGT. Trimming removed 5 bases from V and 1 base from J, with 8 bases in between. CDR3 size: 13 residues.

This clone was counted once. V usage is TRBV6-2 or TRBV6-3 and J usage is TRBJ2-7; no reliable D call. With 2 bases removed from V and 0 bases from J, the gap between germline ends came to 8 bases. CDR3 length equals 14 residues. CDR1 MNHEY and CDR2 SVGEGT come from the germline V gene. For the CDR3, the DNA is TGTGCCAGCAGTTACATTTCTACCTCCTACGAGCAGTACTTC. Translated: CASSYISTSYEQYF.

The CDR3 region is CASRWDSSYEQYF. Written as DNA, the CDR3 is TGTGCCAGCAGATGGGACAGTTCCTACGAGCAGTACTTC. V gene TRBV6-6 combines with J gene TRBJ2-7, with 7 bases lining up with TRBD1. The CDR3 covers 13 residues. CDR1 and CDR2 from the germline V gene are MNHNY and SVGAGI (reference sequence). V shed 6 bases and J 1 base; nucleotides not matched to a gene: 3.

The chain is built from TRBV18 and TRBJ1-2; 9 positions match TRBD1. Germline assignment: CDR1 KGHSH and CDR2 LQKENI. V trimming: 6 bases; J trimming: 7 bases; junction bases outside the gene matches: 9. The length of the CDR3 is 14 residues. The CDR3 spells CASSYPGTGSGYTF. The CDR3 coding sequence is TGTGCCAGCTCCTACCCCGGGACAGGGTCTGGCTACACCTTC.